The next 3 T cell receptor beta chains were all read from a single sample in a study of Ad26.COV2.S vaccination and SARS-CoV-2 variants. Regarding treatment: roughly 20 received Ad26.COV2.S at low or high dose, single or two shots; 5 received placebo; per-sample allocation not given. Sampling took place 63 days after the first vaccine or placebo injection. The repertoire was sequenced with immunoSEQ multiplex PCR; TCRdb's copy has only in-frame clones and lacks some. The data hold 300,000 to 400,000 clones, with about nine tenths observed a single time. The sequencing here drew on peripheral blood, taken in a trial of Ad26.COV2.S vaccine versus placebo. Every receptor here comes from a person between 18 and 60 years old who received the Ad26.COV2.S COVID-19 vaccine or a placebo.

A single count supports this clone. The chain carries TRBV5-1 and TRBJ2-1, with D unresolved. The V gene lost 3 bases and the J gene lost 5 bases, with 15 bases spanning the gap. Germline CDR1 and CDR2: SGHRS and YFSETQ. The CDR3 runs to 15 residues. CDR3 protein: CASSWTSLRNNEQFF. CDR3 bases: TGCGCCAGCAGCTGGACCTCCCTAAGAAACAATGAGCAGTTCTTC.

This clone occurred once. V usage is TRBV5-1 and J usage is TRBJ2-2; D is possibly TRBD1 (5 bases). Germline CDR1 SGHRS, CDR2 YFSETQ. V gave up 2 bases and J gave up 2 bases, with 7 bases separating them. The CDR3 sequence is 14 residues long. Written as DNA, the CDR3 is TGCGCCAGCAGCTTACAGGAAAACACCGGGGAGCTGTTTTTT. Amino acids: CASSLQENTGELFF.

The chain carries TRBV18 and TRBJ2-1; possibly TRBD1 for D (6 bases). Trimming took 2 bases from V and 2 from J, leaving 7 bases between them. The CDR3 consists of 14 residues. CDR1 and CDR2 from the germline V gene are KGHSH and LQKENI. The CDR3 loop reads CASSPGGPYNEQFF. CDR3 bases: TGTGCCAGCTCACCAGGGGGCCCCTACAATGAGCAGTTCTTC.